This TCR beta chain stems from a study of blood T cell repertoires in COVID-19. Study in general: Sites in the United States, Italy and Spain provided acute and convalescent COVID-19 samples. T cells, B-cell-depleted T cells, or PBMCs supplied cDNA or gDNA.

Data came from immunoSEQ multiplex PCR; TCRdb stores just in-frame clones and leaves some out. The profile shows about 82,000 clones, around 80% of them singletons. The clonotype was recovered from a middle-aged woman with active or convalescent COVID-19. Sequencing input: peripheral blood.

The CDR3 DNA sequence: TGCGCCAGCAGTGAGACTAGCGGGATGGTCAATGAGCAGTTCTTC. Protein product: CASSETSGMVNEQFF. The chain employs TRBV10-2 and TRBJ2-1, with 10 positions matching TRBD2. From germline, CDR1 is WSHSY and CDR2 SAAADI. Trimming took 2 bases from V and 6 from J; bases not matched to a gene: 4. This CDR3 spans 15 amino acids.